These 10 T cell receptor beta chains came from one sample sequenced in a study of vaccination and CD4 T cells after COVID-19. Their recognized antigens are unknown. The treatment denotes: roughly 10-day PBMC culture with coronavirus spike peptide pools or control peptides (ViraFEST assay). The Oncomine TCR Beta short-read assay was applied to DNA of cultured CD4+ T cells. TCRdb re-called the PCR reads through MiXCR, storing one row per CDR3 protein. The table includes over 14,000 distinct CDR3 sequences, around 40% detected once. Material for sequencing was cultured CD4+ T cells from blood. Receptors originate from a human donor with COVID-19.

This rearrangement joins TRBV11-2 to TRBJ2-7, with D possibly being TRBD2 (6 bases). Germline lookup yields CDR1 SGHAT and CDR2 FQNNGV. CDR3 length: 18 amino acids. With 1 base removed from V and 2 bases from J, the gap between germline ends came to 21 bases. The CDR3 reads CASSLAPQSAGYPYEQYF. The CDR3 nucleotides read TGTGCCAGCAGCTTAGCCCCTCAAAGCGCGGGATATCCCTACGAGCAGTACTTC.

The chain has TRBV7-2 and TRBJ2-5; 8 nucleotides match TRBD2. Germline V lookup: CDR1 SGHTA, CDR2 FQGNSA. V lost 5 bases, J lost 13 bases, and 18 bases stayed unmatched. The CDR3 spans 15 residues. The CDR3 DNA reads TGTGCCAGCAGCCCCCCCTTTGGGATAGCGGGGTCTCCGTACTTC. Translated: CASSPPFGIAGSPYF.

The chain is built from TRBV12-3 or TRBV12-4 and TRBJ1-5; D is uncertain. The length of the CDR3 is 14 residues. Trimming cost V 3 bases and J 9 bases, with 15 bases left between them. The CDR3: CASSFGQTIRPQHF. The CDR3 DNA sequence: TGTGCCAGCAGTTTCGGGCAGACAATCAGGCCCCAGCATTTT.

The chain links TRBV19 to TRBJ1-1, with a possible D match to TRBD1 (6 bases). Trimming stripped 4 bases from V and 1 base from J, with 13 bases between. The CDR3 covers 15 residues. Germline V gene sequence: CDR1 LNHDA, CDR2 SQIVND (reference sequence). The CDR3 sequence: CASSKGPGQNTEAFF. As DNA, the CDR3 is TGTGCCAGTAGTAAAGGGCCGGGACAGAACACTGAAGCTTTCTTT.

This rearrangement joins TRBV5-6 to TRBJ2-7; weak D call: TRBD2 (6 bases). Germline values: CDR1 SGHDT, CDR2 YYEEEE. This CDR3 has 13 residues. V dropped 5 bases and J dropped 7 bases, with 16 bases sitting between them. CDR3 sequence reads: CASRRERVGEQYF. The CDR3 region has the DNA TGTGCCAGCAGACGGGAGAGAGTTGGGGAGCAGTACTTC. Full variable domain (missing parts from reference TRBV5-6 and TRBJ2-7): DAGVTQSPTHLIKTRGQQVTLRCSPKSGHDTVSWYQQALGQGPQFIFQYYEEEERQRGNFPDRFSGHQFPNYSSELNVNALLLGDSALYLCASRRERVGEQYFGPGTRLTVT.

The chain has TRBV7-2 and TRBJ2-6, with TRBD2 as a possible D gene (5 bases). Germline V gene lookup returns CDR1 SGHTA and CDR2 FQGNSA. This CDR3 has 17 residues. V was shortened by 0 bases and J by 0 bases, with 9 bases between the two germline ends. The CDR3 region has the DNA TGTGCCAGCAGCTTAGCGGCGGGCCTCTCTGGGGCCAACGTCCTGACTTTC. Protein sequence: CASSLAAGLSGANVLTF.

The rearrangement links TRBV12-3 or TRBV12-4 to TRBJ2-1; 13 bases agree with TRBD2. V dropped 6 bases and J dropped 6; count of bases not matched to a gene: 5. The length of the CDR3 is 15 residues. CDR3 sequence: CASRWTSGGLNEQFF. CDR3 DNA sequence: TGTGCCAGCAGGTGGACTAGCGGGGGCCTCAATGAGCAGTTCTTC.

The chain recombines TRBV29-1 with TRBJ2-2; weak D call: TRBD2 (5 bases). Germline CDR1 SQVTM, CDR2 ANQGSEA. This CDR3 is 13 amino acids long. V was cut by 3 bases and J by 3 bases, with 8 bases left in between. The CDR3 region is CSVDGGYTGELFF. Here the CDR3 DNA reads TGCAGCGTTGATGGAGGTTACACCGGGGAGCTGTTTTTT.

The chain is built from TRBV20-1 and TRBJ1-3, with a tentative D call TRBD1 (5 bases). Germline CDR1 and CDR2: DFQATT and SNEGSKA (reference sequence). The CDR3 is 13 amino acids. Trimming shortened V by 8 bases and J by 1 base, and 12 bases separated the two germline ends. CDR3 DNA: TGCAGTACCGCGAAGGGGTCTGGAAACACCATATATTTT. Residues: CSTAKGSGNTIYF.

The chain joins TRBV2 to TRBJ1-6; no clear D. This CDR3 is built from 15 residues. Trimming shortened V by 8 bases and J by 0 bases, and 11 bases separated the two germline ends. Per the germline V gene, CDR1 is SNHLY and CDR2 is FYNNEI. The CDR3 bases are TGTGCCAGCGGGCCCCCGAGCTCCTATAATTCACCCCTCCACTTT. It yields the protein CASGPPSSYNSPLHF.